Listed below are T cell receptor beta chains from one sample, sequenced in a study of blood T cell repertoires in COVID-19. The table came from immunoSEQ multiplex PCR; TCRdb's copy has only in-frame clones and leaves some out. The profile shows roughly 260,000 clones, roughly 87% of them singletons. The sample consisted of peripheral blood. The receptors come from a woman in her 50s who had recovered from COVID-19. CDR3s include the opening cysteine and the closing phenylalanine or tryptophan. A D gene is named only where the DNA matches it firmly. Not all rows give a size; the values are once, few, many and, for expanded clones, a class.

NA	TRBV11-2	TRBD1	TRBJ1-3	CASSSTGLAATIYF	TGTGCCAGCAGCTCGACAGGGCTCGCTGCCACCATATATTTT
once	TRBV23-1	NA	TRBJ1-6	CASPQRGYLGSPLHF	TGCGCCAGCCCGCAGCGGGGGTATTTGGGATCACCCCTCCACTTT
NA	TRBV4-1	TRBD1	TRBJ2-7	CASSQQGAHEQYF	TGCGCCAGCAGCCAGCAGGGGGCCCACGAGCAGTACTTC
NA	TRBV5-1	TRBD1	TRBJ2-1	CASSLFGTVYNEQFF	TGCGCCAGCAGTTTGTTTGGGACAGTCTACAATGAGCAGTTCTTC
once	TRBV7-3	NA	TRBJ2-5	CASRLLGEAQETQYF	TGTGCCAGCAGACTCCTAGGGGAGGCCCAAGAGACCCAGTACTTC
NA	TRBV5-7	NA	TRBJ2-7	CASSSPPRGYCSYEQYF	TGTGCCAGCAGCTCCCCCCCCCGGGGGTACTGCTCCTACGAGCAGTACTTC
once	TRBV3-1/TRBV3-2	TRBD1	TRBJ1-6	CASSQFSQGGGYNSPLHF	TGTGCCAGCAGCCAATTCTCGCAGGGGGGTGGCTATAATTCACCCCTCCACTTT
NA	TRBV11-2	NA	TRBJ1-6	CASSLWGRVGSPLHF	TGTGCCAGCAGCTTATGGGGCAGGGTGGGTTCACCCCTCCACTTT
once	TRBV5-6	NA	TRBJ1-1	CASSLAAPSEAFF	TGTGCCAGCAGCTTGGCGGCCCCTAGTGAAGCTTTCTTT
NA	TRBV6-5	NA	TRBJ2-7	CASTPSGRGNNEQYF	TGTGCCAGCACTCCTTCTGGAAGGGGCAACAACGAGCAGTACTTC
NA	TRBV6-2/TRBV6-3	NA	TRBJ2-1	CASSYGTRLPHNEQFF	TGTGCCAGCAGTTACGGGACTCGGCTCCCCCACAATGAGCAGTTCTTC
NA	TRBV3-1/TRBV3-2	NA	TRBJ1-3	CASSRTTGRSGNTIYF	TGTGCCAGCAGCCGAACAACAGGCCGCTCTGGAAACACCATATATTTT
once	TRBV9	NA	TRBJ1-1	CASSVDLGGGNPNTEAFF	TGTGCCAGCAGCGTAGATCTGGGGGGAGGGAATCCGAACACTGAAGCTTTCTTT
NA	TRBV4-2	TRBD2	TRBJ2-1	CASSAGTSVNEQFF	TGTGCCAGCAGCGCAGGGACTAGCGTAAATGAGCAGTTCTTC
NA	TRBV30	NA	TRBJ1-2	CAWRQGAFYGYTF	TGTGCCTGGCGCCAGGGCGCGTTCTATGGCTACACCTTC
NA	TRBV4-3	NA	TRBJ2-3	CASSPLPTDTQYF	TGCGCCAGCAGCCCCCTACCAACAGATACGCAGTATTTT
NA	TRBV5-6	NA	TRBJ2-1	CASSFRGSSYNEQFF	TGTGCCAGCAGCTTTCGGGGGAGCTCCTACAATGAGCAGTTCTTC